These 2 T cell receptor beta chains share one sample of origin, sequenced in a study of regulatory T cells in long-lasting Graves disease (dated by TCRdb to the early 2020s). What this sample's time point label stands for: newly diagnosed GD, antithyroid drugs for less than 3 months. RNA was extracted from PBMCs in TRIzol for both TCR sequencing and RNA sequencing. Library generation was performed with multiplex PCR. Data came from an Illumina HiSeq 4000. To build TCR beta libraries, CDR3 regions were amplified by Arm-PCR using iRepertoire HTBI primers. The raw public data were reprocessed by TCRdb itself: fastp quality trimming at Q25, MiXCR clonotype calling, in-frame beta chains only. Each CDR3 protein appears once, grouped with its most common genes and DNA. The sample table lists about 450,000 distinct CDR3 sequences, around 15% of them with a count of one. The ten largest clonotypes hold roughly 15% of the sample.

These data also formed part of another study, on T cells in Graves' hyperthyroidism and ophthalmopathy.

Source: peripheral blood mononuclear cells (PBMCs), taken at new diagnosis, from a patient treated with antithyroid drugs. These receptors all stem from a woman between 45 and 65 years old with Graves disease. Donor details come from another sample of the same person, matched by shared clones.

This clonotype was counted ten times or more. The V and J genes are TRBV7-2 and TRBJ2-5; maybe TRBD2 (8 bases). The CDR3 extends over 17 amino acids. Germline assignment: CDR1 SGHTA and CDR2 FQGNSA. V lost 5 bases to trimming and J lost 4 bases, with 23 bases between them. CDR3 amino acids: CASSPQGGGRMGETQYF. DNA of the CDR3: TGTGCCAGCAGCCCCCAAGGGGGCGGGAGGATGGGAGAGACCCAGTACTTC.

The chain employs TRBV6-1 and TRBJ1-4; no firm D call. The CDR3 extends over 14 amino acids. Germline V gene lookup returns CDR1 MNHNS and CDR2 SASEGT. V dropped 8 bases and J dropped 0 bases, with 10 bases sitting between them. As DNA, the CDR3 is TGTGCCAGCGGGGAGGGTGCAACTAATGAAAAACTGTTTTTT. This translates into CASGEGATNEKLFF.